This T cell receptor beta chain stems from a study of T cell repertoires and HLA-DP antigens. As concerns this clone: Its antigen is currently unknown.

V was clipped by 8 bases and J by 2 bases, with 17 bases between them. CDR3 length: 15 residues. CDR1 and CDR2 (germline): SGHAT, FQDESV (reference sequence). Sequencing was performed with immunoSEQ multiplex PCR; in TCRdb, only in-frame clones are kept and a portion is missing. The sample lists around 100,000 clones, about 92% occurring once. Study results and limitations: Average cumulative frequency of previously undetected clones was 36.3% against one allele and 45% to 65% against the other.

V usage is TRBV11-1 and J usage is TRBJ2-3, with D perhaps assigned TRBD1 or TRBD2 (6 bases each). The sequencing input was CD4+ T cells from PBMCs. The receptor was derived from a young woman in good health and CMV-seronegative. CDR3 sequence: CASLAGDSFTDTQYF. The CDR3 region has the DNA TGTGCCAGCCTTGCAGGGGACTCATTCACAGATACGCAGTATTTT.